The source of this T cell receptor (beta chain) is a study of blood T cells in healthy people across ages. CDR1 and CDR2 (germline): SGDLS, YYNGEE. CDR3 length: 18 amino acids. The ends were cut back, 0 bases at V and 2 bases at J, with 18 bases in the middle. Primed by a sample-barcoded 5' primer and a J-beta primer mix, a second PCR proceeded for about 6 to 11 cycles. TCRdb re-derived calls from the 5' RACE reads in MiXCR, one entry per CDR3 protein. Of about 1.8 million distinct CDR3 sequences listed, around half are singletons. The V and J genes are TRBV9 and TRBJ2-1; D gene unclear. This TCR derives from a woman aged 40 to 50 in good health. Sequencing input: blood. Here the CDR3 DNA reads TGTGCCAGCAGCGTAGACGCGAGGAGCTTAACCCCCTACAATGAGCAGTTCTTC. It encodes CASSVDARSLTPYNEQFF.